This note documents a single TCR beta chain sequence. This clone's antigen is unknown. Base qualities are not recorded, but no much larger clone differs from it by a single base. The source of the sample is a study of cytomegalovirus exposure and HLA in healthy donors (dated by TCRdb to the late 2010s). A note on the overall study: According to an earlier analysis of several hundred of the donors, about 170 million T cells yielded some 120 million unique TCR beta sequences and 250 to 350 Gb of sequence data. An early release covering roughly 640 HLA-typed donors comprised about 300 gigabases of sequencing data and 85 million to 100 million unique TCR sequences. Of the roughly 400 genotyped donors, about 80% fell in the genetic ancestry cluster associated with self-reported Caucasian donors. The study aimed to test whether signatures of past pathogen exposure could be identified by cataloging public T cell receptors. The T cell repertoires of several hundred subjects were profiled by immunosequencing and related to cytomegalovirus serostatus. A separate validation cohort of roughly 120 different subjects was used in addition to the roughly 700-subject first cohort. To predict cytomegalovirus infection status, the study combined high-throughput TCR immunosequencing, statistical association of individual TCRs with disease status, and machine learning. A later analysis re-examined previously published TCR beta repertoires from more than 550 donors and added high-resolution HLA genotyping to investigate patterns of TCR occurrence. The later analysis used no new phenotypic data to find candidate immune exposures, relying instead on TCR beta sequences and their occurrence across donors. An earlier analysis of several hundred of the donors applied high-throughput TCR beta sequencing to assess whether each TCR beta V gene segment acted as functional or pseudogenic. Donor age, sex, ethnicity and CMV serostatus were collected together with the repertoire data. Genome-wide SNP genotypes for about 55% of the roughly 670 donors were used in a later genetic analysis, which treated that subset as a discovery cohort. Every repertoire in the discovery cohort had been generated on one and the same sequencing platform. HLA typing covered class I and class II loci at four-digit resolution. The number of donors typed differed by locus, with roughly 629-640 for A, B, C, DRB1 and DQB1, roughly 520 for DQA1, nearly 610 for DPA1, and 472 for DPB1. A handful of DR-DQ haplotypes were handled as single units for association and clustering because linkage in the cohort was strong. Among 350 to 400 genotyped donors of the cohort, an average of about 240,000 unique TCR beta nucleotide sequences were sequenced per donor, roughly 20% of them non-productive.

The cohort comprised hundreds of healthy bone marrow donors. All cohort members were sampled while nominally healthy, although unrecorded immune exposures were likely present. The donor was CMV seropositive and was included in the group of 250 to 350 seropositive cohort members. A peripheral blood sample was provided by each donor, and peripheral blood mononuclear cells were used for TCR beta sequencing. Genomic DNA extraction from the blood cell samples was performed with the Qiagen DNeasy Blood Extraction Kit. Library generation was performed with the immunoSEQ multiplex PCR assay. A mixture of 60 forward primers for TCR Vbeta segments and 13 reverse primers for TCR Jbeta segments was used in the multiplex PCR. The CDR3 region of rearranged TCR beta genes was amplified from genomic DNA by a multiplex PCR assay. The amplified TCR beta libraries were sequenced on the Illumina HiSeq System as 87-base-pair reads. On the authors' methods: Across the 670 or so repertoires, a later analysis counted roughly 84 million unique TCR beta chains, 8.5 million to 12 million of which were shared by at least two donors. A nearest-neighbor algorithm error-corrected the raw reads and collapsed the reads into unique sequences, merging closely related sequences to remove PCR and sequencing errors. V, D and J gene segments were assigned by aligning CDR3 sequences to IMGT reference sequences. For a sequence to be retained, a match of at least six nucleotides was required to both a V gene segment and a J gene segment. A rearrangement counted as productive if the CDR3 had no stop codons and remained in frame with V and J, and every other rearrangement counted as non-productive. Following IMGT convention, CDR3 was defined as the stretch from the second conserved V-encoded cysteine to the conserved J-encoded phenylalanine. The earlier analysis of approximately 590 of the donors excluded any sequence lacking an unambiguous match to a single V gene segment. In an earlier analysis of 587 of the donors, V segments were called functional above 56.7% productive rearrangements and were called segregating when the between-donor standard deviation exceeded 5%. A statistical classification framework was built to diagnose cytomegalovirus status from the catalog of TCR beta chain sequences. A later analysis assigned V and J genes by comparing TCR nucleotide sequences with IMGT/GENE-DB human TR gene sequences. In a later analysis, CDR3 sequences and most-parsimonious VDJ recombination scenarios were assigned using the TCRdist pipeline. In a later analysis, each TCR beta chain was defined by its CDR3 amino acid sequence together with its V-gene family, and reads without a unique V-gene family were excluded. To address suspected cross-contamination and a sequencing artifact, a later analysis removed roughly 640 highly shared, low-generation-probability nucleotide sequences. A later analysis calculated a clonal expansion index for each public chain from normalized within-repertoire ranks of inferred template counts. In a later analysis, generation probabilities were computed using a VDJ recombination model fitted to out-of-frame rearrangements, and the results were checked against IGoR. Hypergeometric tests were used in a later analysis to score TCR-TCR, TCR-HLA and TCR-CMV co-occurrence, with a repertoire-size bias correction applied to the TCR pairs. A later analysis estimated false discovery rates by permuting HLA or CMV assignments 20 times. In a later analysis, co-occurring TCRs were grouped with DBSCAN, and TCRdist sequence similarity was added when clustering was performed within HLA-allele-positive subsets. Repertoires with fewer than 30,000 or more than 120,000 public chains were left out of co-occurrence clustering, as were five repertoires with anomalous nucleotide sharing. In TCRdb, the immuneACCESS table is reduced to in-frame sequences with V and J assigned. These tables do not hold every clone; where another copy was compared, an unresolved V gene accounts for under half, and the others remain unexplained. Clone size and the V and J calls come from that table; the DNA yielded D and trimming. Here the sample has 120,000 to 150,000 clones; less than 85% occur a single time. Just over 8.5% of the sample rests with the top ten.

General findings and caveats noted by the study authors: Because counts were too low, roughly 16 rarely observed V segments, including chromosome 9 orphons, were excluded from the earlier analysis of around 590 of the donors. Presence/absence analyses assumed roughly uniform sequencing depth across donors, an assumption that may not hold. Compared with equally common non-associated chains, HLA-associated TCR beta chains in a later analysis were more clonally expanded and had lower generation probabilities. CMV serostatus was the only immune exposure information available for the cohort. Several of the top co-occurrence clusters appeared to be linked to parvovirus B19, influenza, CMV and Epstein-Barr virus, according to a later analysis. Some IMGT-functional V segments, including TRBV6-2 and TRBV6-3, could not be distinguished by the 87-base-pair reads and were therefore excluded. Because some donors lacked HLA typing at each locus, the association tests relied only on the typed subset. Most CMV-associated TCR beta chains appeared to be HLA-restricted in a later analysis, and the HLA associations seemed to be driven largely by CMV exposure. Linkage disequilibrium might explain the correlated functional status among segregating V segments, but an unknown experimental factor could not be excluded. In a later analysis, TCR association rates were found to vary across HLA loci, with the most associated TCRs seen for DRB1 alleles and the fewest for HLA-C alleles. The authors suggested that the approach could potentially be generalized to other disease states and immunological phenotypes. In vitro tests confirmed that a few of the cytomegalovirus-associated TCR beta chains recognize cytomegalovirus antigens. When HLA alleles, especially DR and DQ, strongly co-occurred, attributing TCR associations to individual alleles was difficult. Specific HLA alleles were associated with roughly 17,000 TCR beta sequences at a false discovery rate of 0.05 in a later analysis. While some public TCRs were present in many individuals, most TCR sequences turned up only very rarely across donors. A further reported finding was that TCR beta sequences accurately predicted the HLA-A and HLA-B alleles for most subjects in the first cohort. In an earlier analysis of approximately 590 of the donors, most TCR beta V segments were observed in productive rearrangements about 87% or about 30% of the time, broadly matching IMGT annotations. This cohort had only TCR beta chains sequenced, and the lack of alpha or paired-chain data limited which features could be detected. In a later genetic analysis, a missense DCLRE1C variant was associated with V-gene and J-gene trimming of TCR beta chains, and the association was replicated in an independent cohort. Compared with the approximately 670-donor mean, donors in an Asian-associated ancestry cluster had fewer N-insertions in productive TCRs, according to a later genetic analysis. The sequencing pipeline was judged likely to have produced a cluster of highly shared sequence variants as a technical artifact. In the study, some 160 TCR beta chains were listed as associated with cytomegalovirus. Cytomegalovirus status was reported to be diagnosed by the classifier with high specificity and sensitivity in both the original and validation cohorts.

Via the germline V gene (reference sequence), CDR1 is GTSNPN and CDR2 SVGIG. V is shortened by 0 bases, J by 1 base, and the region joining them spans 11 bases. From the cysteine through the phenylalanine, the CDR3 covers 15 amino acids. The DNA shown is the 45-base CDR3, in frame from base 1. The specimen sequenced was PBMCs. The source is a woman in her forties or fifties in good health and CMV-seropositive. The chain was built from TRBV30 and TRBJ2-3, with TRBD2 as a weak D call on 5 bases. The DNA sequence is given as TGTGCCTGGAGTGTCGGGTTGGAGGGCACAGATACGCAGTATTTT. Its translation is CAWSVGLEGTDTQYF.